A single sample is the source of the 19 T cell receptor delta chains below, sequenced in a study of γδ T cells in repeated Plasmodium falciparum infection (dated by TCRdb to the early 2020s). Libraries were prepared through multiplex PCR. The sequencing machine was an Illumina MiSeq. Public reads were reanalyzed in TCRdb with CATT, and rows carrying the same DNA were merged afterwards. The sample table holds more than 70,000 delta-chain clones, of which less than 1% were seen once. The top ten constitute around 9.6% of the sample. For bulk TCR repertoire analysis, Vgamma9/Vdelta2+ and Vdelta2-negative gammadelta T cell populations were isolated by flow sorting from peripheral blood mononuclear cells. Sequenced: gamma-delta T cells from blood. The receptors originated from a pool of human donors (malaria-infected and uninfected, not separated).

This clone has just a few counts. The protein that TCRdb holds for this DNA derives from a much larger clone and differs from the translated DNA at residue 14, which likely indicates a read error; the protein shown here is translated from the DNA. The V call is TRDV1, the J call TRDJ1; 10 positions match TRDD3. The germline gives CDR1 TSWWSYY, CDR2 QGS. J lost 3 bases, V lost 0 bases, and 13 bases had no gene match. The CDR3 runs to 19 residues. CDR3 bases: TGTGCTCTTGGGGAACTTTTTAGGGGGGATACGCTTAACGCCGATAAACTCATCTTT. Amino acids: CALGELFRGDTLNADKLIF.

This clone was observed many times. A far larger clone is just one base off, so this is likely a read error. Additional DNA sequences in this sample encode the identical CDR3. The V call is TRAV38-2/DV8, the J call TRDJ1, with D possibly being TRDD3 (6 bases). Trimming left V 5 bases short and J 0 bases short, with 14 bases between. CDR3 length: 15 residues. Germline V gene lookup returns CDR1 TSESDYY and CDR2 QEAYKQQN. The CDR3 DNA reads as TGTGCTTATAGTGCCGGGGGACCGTACACCGATAAACTCATCTTT. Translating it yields CAYSAGGPYTDKLIF.

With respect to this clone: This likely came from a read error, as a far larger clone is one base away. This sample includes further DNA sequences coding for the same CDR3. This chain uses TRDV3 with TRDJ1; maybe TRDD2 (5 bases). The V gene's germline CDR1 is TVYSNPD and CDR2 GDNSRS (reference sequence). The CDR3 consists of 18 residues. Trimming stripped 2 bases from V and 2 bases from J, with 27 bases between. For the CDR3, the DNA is TGTGCCTTTGACCTCCCTACGGGAGGATTGACAGGGACCGATAAACTCATCTTT. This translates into CAFDLPTGGLTGTDKLIF.

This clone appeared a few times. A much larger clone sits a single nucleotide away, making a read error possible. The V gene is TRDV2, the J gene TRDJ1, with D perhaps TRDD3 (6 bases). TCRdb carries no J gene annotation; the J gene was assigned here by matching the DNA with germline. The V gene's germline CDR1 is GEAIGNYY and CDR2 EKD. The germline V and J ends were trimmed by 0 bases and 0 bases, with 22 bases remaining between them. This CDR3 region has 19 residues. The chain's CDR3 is CACDTVRKPGGKYTDKLIF. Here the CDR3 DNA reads TGTGCCTGTGACACCGTAAGGAAACCGGGGGGAAAGTACACCGATAAACTCATCTTT.

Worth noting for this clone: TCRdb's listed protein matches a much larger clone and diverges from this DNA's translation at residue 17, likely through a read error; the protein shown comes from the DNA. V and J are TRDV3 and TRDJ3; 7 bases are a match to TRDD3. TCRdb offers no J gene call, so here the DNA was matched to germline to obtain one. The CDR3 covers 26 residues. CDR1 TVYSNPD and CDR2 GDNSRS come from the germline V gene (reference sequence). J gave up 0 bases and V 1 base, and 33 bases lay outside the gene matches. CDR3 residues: CAFNDLTLFETTDVGDGSWDTRQMFF. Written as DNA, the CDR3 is TGTGCCTTTAATGATCTAACCCTCTTCGAGACTACTGATGTGGGGGACGGCTCCTGGGACACCCGACAGATGTTTTTC.

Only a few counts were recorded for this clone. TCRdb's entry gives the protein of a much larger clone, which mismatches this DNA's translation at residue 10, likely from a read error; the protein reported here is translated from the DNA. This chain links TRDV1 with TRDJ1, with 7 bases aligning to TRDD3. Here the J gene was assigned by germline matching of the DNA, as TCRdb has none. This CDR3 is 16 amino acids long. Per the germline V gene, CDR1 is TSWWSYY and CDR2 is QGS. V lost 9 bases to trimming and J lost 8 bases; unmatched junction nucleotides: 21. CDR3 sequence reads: CALRTTLLGNTGKLIF. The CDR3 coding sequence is TGTGCTCTCCGTACGACCTTACTGGGGAATACAGGAAAACTCATCTTT.

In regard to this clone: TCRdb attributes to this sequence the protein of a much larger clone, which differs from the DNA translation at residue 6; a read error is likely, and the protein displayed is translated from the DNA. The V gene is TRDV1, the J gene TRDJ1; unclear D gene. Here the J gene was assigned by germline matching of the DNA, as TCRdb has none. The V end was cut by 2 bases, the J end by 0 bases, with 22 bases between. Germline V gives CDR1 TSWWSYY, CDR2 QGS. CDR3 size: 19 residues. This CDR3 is CALGEASDRLYPYTDKLIF. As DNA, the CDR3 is TGTGCTCTTGGGGAAGCCTCGGACAGGCTTTACCCCTACACCGATAAACTCATCTTT.

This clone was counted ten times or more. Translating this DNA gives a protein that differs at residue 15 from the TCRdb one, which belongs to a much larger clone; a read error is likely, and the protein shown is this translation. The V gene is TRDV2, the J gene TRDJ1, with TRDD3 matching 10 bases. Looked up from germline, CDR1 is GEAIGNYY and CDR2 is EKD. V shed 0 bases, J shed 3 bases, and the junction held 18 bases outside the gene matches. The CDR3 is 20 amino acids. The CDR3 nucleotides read TGTGCCTGTGACACCGTCCCTACTGGGGGATTGGGGGGGTACCCCGATAAACTCATCTTT. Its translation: CACDTVPTGGLGGYPDKLIF.

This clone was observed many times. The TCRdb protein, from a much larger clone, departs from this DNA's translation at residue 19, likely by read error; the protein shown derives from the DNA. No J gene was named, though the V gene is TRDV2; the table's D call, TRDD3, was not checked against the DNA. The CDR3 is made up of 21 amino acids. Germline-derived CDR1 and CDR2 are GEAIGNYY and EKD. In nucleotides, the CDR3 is TGTGCCTGTGACACATATCGGGAAGAAGAGGATATCCGGGGGTACACCGATAAACCCATCTTT. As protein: CACDTYREEEDIRGYTDKPIF.

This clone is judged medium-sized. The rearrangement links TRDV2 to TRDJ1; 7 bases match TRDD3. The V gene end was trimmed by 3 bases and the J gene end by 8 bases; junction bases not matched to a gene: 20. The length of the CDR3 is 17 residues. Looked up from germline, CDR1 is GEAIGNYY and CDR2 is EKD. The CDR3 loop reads CACDPIGSTGDLSKLIF. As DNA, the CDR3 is TGTGCCTGTGACCCCATCGGTTCAACTGGGGACCTAAGCAAACTCATCTTT.

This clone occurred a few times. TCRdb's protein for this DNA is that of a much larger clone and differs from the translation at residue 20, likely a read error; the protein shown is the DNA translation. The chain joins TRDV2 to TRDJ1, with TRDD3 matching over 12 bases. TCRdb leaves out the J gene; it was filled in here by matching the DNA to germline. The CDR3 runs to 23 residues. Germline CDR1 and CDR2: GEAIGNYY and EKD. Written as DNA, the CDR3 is TGTGCCTGTGACCCTCGCCTCTCCTACGACGTACTGGGGGATACCCCGTACACCGATAGACTCATCTTT. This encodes CACDPRLSYDVLGDTPYTDRLIF.

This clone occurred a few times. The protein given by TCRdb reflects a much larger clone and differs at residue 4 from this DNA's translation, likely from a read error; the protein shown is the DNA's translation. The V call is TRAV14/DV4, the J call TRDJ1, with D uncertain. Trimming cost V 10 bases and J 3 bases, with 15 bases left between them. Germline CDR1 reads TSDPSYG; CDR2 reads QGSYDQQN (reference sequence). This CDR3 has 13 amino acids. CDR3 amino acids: CATRIRVADKLIF. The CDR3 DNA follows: TGTGCAACCCGTATCCGGGTAGCCGATAAACTCATCTTT.

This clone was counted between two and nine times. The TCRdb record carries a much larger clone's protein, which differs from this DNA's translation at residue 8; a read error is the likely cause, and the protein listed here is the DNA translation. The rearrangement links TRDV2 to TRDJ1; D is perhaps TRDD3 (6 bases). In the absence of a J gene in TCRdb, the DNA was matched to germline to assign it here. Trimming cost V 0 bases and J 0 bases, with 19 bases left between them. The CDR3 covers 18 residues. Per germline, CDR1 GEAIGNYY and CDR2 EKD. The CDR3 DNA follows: TGTGCCTGTGACACCCGGGGGACACCCACCTACCACACCGATAAACTCATCTTT. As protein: CACDTRGTPTYHTDKLIF.

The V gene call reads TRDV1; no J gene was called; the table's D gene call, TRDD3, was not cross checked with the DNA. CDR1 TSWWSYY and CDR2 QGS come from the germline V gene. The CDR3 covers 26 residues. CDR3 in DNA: TGTGCTCTTGGGGAACCCTTTTTCTGTCGGCCCTTCCTAAACGGACTGGGGGATACCTTCATCGCTAAACTTACCTTT. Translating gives CALGEPFFCRPFLNGLGDTFIAKLTF.

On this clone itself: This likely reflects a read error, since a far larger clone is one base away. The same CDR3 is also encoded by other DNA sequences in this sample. The CDR3 DNA reads as TGTGCCTGTGACACCGGACTGGTGGGGGATTTGGACCCCGATAAACTCATCTTC. Amino acid sequence: CACDTGLVGDLDPDKLIF. With the J gene uncalled, the V gene is TRDV2; TRDD3, the D gene given by the table, was not confirmed from the DNA. CDR3 length: 18 residues. CDR1 is GEAIGNYY and CDR2 is EKD in the germline V gene.

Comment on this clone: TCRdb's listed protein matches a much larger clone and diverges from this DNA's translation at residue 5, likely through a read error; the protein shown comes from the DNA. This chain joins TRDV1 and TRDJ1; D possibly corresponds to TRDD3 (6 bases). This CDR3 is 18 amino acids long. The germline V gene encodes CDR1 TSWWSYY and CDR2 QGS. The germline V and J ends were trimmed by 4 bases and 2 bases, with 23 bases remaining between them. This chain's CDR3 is CALGGEKGGISRTDKLIF. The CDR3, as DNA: TGTGCTCTTGGGGGAGAGAAAGGCGGGATAAGTAGAACCGATAAACTCATCTTT.

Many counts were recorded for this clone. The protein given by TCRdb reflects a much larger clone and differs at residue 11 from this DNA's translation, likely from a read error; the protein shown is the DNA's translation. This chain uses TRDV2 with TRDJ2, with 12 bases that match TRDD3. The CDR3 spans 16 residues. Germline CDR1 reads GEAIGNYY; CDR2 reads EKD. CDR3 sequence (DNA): TGTGCCTGTGACGTACTGGGGGATACTTTGATAGCACAACTCTTCTTT. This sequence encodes CACDVLGDTLIAQLFF.

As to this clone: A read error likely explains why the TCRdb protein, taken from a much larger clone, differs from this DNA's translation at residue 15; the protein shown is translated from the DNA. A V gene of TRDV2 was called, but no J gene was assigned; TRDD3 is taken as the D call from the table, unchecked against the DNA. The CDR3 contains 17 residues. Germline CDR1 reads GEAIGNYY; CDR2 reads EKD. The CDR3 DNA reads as TGTGCCTGTGACACCGTCTCCGGGATACGAAACACCGATAAACGCATCTTT. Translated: CACDTVSGIRNTDKRIF.

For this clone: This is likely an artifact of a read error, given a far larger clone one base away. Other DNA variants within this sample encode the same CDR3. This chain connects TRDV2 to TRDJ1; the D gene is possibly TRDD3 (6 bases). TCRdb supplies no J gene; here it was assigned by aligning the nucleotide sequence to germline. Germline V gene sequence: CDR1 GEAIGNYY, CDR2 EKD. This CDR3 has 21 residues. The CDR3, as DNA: TGTGCCTGCGACACCGTGTACGTAGGGGATCGCCGAGGGTTAGCGACTCATAAACTCATCTTT. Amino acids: CACDTVYVGDRRGLATHKLIF.